Following are 26 T cell receptor beta chains from one sample sequenced in a study of control samples from healthy donors and cancer patients. The assay was immunoSEQ multiplex PCR, and TCRdb's table has in-frame clones only and misses some. This table holds fewer than 100,000 clones, around 80% found once. The sequencing input was blood. Source of these receptors: a woman aged 60-75 years in good health.

This clone occurred once. This chain links TRBV11-3 with TRBJ1-3; 7 bases are a match to TRBD1. The CDR3 runs to 14 residues. CDR1 and CDR2 (germline): SGHNT, YENEEA. The junction had 4 bases not matched to a gene; V was cut back by 6 bases and J by 2 bases. CDR3 amino acids: CASSSGTAGNTIYF. CDR3 sequence (DNA): TGTGCCAGCAGTTCGGGGACAGCTGGAAACACCATATATTTT.

V is TRBV6-1 and J is TRBJ2-7, with TRBD2 matching over 10 bases. Germline-derived CDR1 and CDR2 are MNHNS and SASEGT. The CDR3 is 17 residues long. J was trimmed by 8 bases and V by 1 base; bases with no gene match: 14. The CDR3 loop is CASSEGLAGVSVLKQYF. The CDR3 DNA is TGTGCCAGCAGTGAAGGGCTAGCGGGAGTATCGGTCCTTAAGCAGTACTTC.

The rearrangement joins TRBV28 to TRBJ2-7, with 9 positions matching TRBD1. The CDR3 extends over 13 amino acids. V shed 6 bases, J shed 6 bases, and the junction held 6 bases outside the gene matches. Germline V gene lookup returns CDR1 MDHEN and CDR2 SYDVKM. CDR3: CASRGQGFGEQYF. In nucleotides, the CDR3 is TGTGCCAGCAGAGGACAGGGGTTCGGCGAGCAGTACTTC.

The chain recombines TRBV6-5 with TRBJ1-4, with 9 bases aligning to TRBD1. The junction had 1 base not matched to a gene; V was cut back by 4 bases and J by 4 bases. The CDR3 sequence is 14 residues long. Germline CDR1 MNHEY, CDR2 SVGAGI. The CDR3 nucleotides read TGTGCCAGCAGTTCGGGACAGGGTAATGAAAAACTGTTTTTT. Translated: CASSSGQGNEKLFF.

The chain couples TRBV6-5 to TRBJ2-5; D gene unclear. This CDR3 contains 13 residues. Trimming left V 2 bases short and J 4 bases short, with 8 bases between. Germline V gene lookup returns CDR1 MNHEY and CDR2 SVGAGI. CDR3 in amino acids: CASSYRAGETQYF. CDR3 sequence (DNA): TGTGCCAGCAGTTACAGGGCAGGAGAGACCCAGTACTTC.

The chain joins TRBV7-8 to TRBJ2-3; D is perhaps TRBD2 (5 bases). Germline CDR1 reads SGHVS; CDR2 reads FQNEAQ. Trimming removed 5 bases at V and 1 base at J, with 19 bases between. The length of the CDR3 is 17 residues. The CDR3 loop reads CASSPLTEGRGTDTQYF. DNA of the CDR3: TGTGCCAGCAGCCCACTCACCGAGGGCCGCGGCACAGATACGCAGTATTTT.

The chain combines TRBV19 with TRBJ1-5; D remains ambiguous. Germline loops: CDR1 LNHDA, CDR2 SQIVND (reference sequence). This CDR3 is built from 14 residues. V lost 3 bases and J 7 bases, leaving 13 bases between the germline ends. The CDR3 DNA reads TGTGCCAGTAGTATCTCCACCCCTTACCAGCCCCAGCATTTT. It translates to CASSISTPYQPQHF.

V gene TRBV6-5 combines with J gene TRBJ1-4; 8 bases are a match to TRBD1. From germline, CDR1 is MNHEY and CDR2 SVGAGI. The V segment lost 6 bases and the J segment 8 bases; nucleotides outside the gene matches: 5. This CDR3 comprises 13 residues. The CDR3 region has the DNA TGTGCCAGCAGGCTAGGGACAGGCGAAAAACTGTTTTTT. Its translation is CASRLGTGEKLFF.

This chain uses TRBV19 with TRBJ1-2, with 7 nucleotides matching TRBD1. The junction had 8 bases not matched to a gene; V was cut back by 7 bases and J by 3 bases. CDR1 is LNHDA and CDR2 is SQIVND in the germline V gene (reference sequence). The CDR3 is made up of 14 amino acids. The CDR3 sequence is CASNQQGKDYGYTF. For the CDR3, the DNA is TGTGCCAGTAACCAACAGGGGAAGGACTATGGCTACACCTTC.

V gene TRBV7-2 combines with J gene TRBJ2-5; no clear D. The CDR3 is 13 amino acids. Trimming left V 2 bases short and J 5 bases short, with 9 bases between. From germline, CDR1 is SGHTA and CDR2 FQGNSA. CDR3 amino acids: CASSLSTEETQYF. The DNA for the CDR3 is TGTGCCAGCAGCTTATCGACCGAGGAGACCCAGTACTTC. The variable domain in full, completed from reference TRBV7-2 and TRBJ2-5, reads GAGVSQSPSNKVTEKGKDVELRCDPISGHTALYWYRQSLGQGLEFLIYFQGNSAPDKSGLPSDRFSAERTGGSVSTLTIQRTQQEDSAVYLCASSLSTEETQYFGPGTRLLVL.

The rearrangement links TRBV10-3 to TRBJ1-5; tentatively, D is TRBD1 (5 bases). The germline V gene encodes CDR1 ENHRY and CDR2 SYGVKD. V was trimmed by 2 bases and J by 4 bases, leaving 9 bases between them. The CDR3 runs 14 residues. CDR3 amino acids: CAISEGGGNQPQHF. The CDR3 DNA sequence: TGTGCCATCAGTGAGGGGGGGGGTAATCAGCCCCAGCATTTT.

This clone was seen once. The chain is built from TRBV9 and TRBJ2-1, with TRBD1 identical over 10 bases. Germline lookup yields CDR1 SGDLS and CDR2 YYNGEE. V shed 2 bases and J 9 bases; nucleotides not matched to a gene: 17. The CDR3 is 18 residues long. CDR3 sequence (DNA): TGTGCCAGCAGCGTCGGGACAGGGGTTTGGCGGGAGGAAACTGAGCAGTTCTTC. It specifies CASSVGTGVWREETEQFF.

The chain uses TRBV29-1 and TRBJ1-2; D not resolved. Trimming pared 3 bases from V and 0 bases from J, leaving 5 bases between. The CDR3 is made up of 12 amino acids. Germline CDR1 reads SQVTM; CDR2 reads ANQGSEA. This CDR3 is CSVDNTNYGYTF. CDR3 DNA sequence: TGCAGCGTTGACAACACTAACTATGGCTACACCTTC. The variable domain in full, completed from reference TRBV29-1 and TRBJ1-2, reads SAVISQKPSRDICQRGTSLTIQCQVDSQVTMMFWYRQQPGQSLTLIATANQGSEATYESGFVIDKFPISRPNLTFSTLTVSNMSPEDSSIYLCSVDNTNYGYTFGSGTRLTVV.

This clone was seen once. The chain joins TRBV12-5 to TRBJ1-1, with TRBD1 as a possible D gene (6 bases). CDR1 is LGHNT, CDR2 FRNRAP, per germline. V lost 1 base, J lost 2 bases, and 26 bases lay in between. The CDR3 spans 20 residues. The CDR3 region is CASGLAPNRQGRAHNTEAFF. CDR3 nucleotides: TGTGCTAGTGGTTTGGCGCCCAATCGGCAGGGGAGGGCTCACAACACTGAAGCTTTCTTT.

This clone was counted a single time. This chain connects TRBV11-2 to TRBJ2-7; TRBD2 matches 16 bases. CDR1 and CDR2 from the germline V gene are SGHAT and FQNNGV. CDR3 length equals 16 residues. V dropped 5 bases and J dropped 9; count of bases not matched to a gene: 10. The CDR3: CASSNLGTSGRVGQYF. CDR3 sequence (DNA): TGTGCCAGCAGCAACCTCGGGACTAGCGGGAGGGTAGGGCAGTACTTC. Full variable domain (remainder filled in from reference TRBV11-2 and TRBJ2-7): EAGVAQSPRYKIIEKRQSVAFWCNPISGHATLYWYQQILGQGPKLLIQFQNNGVVDDSQLPKDRFSAERLKGVDSTLKIQPAKLEDSAVYLCASSNLGTSGRVGQYFGPGTRLTVT.

This sequence joins TRBV6-6 and TRBJ2-7; D uncertain. V was clipped by 5 bases and J by 3 bases, with 26 bases between them. The germline V gene has CDR1 MNHNY and CDR2 SVGAGI (reference sequence). CDR3 length: 18 amino acids. The CDR3 DNA reads TGTGCCAGCAGTCCTTACGCAGGACCCTCCACGGGTTACTACGAGCAGTACTTC. Its protein product is CASSPYAGPSTGYYEQYF.

This clone has only one observation. This chain joins TRBV28 and TRBJ1-4, with D hard to call. Trimming cost V 4 bases and J 3 bases, with 9 bases left between them. CDR1 MDHEN and CDR2 SYDVKM come from the germline V gene. This CDR3 contains 14 residues. DNA for the CDR3: TGTGCCAGCAGTTCCACCGGGCCTAATGAAAAACTGTTTTTT. Translated: CASSSTGPNEKLFF.

The CDR3 sequence is CASSLERRVYEQYF. CDR3 DNA sequence: TGTGCCAGCAGCTTGGAACGGAGGGTCTACGAGCAGTACTTC. This chain uses TRBV5-6 with TRBJ2-7; the D gene is possibly TRBD2 (6 bases). The length of the CDR3 is 14 residues. Germline CDR1 and CDR2: SGHDT and YYEEEE. Trimming stripped 0 bases from V and 3 bases from J, with 10 bases between.

The chain links TRBV6-2 or TRBV6-3 to TRBJ2-5; the D gene could be TRBD1 or TRBD2 (6 bases each). The CDR3 length is 14 residues. The V gene's germline CDR1 is MNHEY and CDR2 SVGEGT. The germline V and J ends were trimmed by 2 bases and 5 bases, with 12 bases remaining between them. The CDR3 loop is CASSYTGAVETQYF. The CDR3 bases are TGTGCCAGCAGTTACACGGGGGCAGTTGAGACCCAGTACTTC.

The chain carries TRBV6-5 and TRBJ1-4; weak D call: TRBD1 (6 bases). The length of the CDR3 is 14 residues. Germline V CDR1 and CDR2: MNHEY, SVGAGI. V gave up 6 bases and J gave up 11 bases, with 19 bases separating them. The CDR3 here is CASRPGTRGWKLFF. The DNA of the CDR3 is TGTGCCAGCAGACCCGGGACACGGGGGTGGAAACTGTTTTTT.

The chain has TRBV5-1 and TRBJ2-7, with D possibly TRBD2 on 7 matching bases. The CDR3 totals 14 residues. In germline, CDR1 is SGHRS, CDR2 YFSETQ. Between the trimmed V and J ends, which lost 1 base and 2 bases, there was a span of 10 bases. CDR3 DNA sequence: TGCGCCAGCAGCTTGCGGGGGGACACCTACGAGCAGTACTTC. Its protein product is CASSLRGDTYEQYF. Full variable domain (missing parts from reference TRBV5-1 and TRBJ2-7): KAGVTQTPRYLIKTRGQQVTLSCSPISGHRSVSWYQQTPGQGLQFLFEYFSETQRNKGNFPGRFSGRQFSNSRSEMNVSTLELGDSALYLCASSLRGDTYEQYFGPGTRLTVT.

This chain links TRBV2 with TRBJ2-5, with D possibly TRBD2 on 6 matching bases. V lost 11 bases to trimming and J lost 4 bases, with 14 bases between them. Germline-derived CDR1 and CDR2 are SNHLY and FYNNEI. The CDR3 runs 12 residues. The CDR3 DNA reads TGTGCCGTTCGACTAGTAGCAGAGACCCAGTACTTC. Residues: CAVRLVAETQYF.

In nucleotides, the CDR3 is TGTGCCAGCAGCTATGGACAGAGCTCTGGAAACACCATATATTTT. Amino acid sequence: CASSYGQSSGNTIYF. The genes are TRBV9 and TRBJ1-3; perhaps TRBD1 as D (6 bases). CDR1 and CDR2 from the germline V gene are SGDLS and YYNGEE. Trimming cost V 4 bases and J 0 bases, with 11 bases left between them. The CDR3 spans 15 residues. The full variable domain, its missing parts supplied by reference TRBV9 and TRBJ1-3, is DSGVTQTPKHLITATGQRVTLRCSPRSGDLSVYWYQQSLDQGLQFLIQYYNGEERAKGNILERFSAQQFPDLHSELNLSSLELGDSALYFCASSYGQSSGNTIYFGEGSWLTVV.

The chain combines TRBV11-2 with TRBJ2-3; no firm D call. The V and J ends lost 6 bases and 4 bases respectively, with 8 bases between them. The CDR3 loop spans 12 amino acids. CDR1 is SGHAT, CDR2 FQNNGV, per germline. The CDR3 DNA follows: TGTGCCAGCAGACGGATATCAGATACGCAGTATTTT. It codes for CASRRISDTQYF.

The chain recombines TRBV3-1 (or the pseudogene TRBV3-2) with TRBJ2-5, with 7 positions matching TRBD2. V was clipped by 0 bases and J by 5 bases; unmatched bases: 6. Germline-derived CDR1 and CDR2 are LGHDT and YNNKEL (reference sequence). The CDR3 runs to 15 residues. CDR3 bases: TGTGCCAGCAGCCAAGATGGGGGGGGTTGGGAGACCCAGTACTTC. Its protein product is CASSQDGGGWETQYF.

The V gene is TRBV18, the J gene TRBJ2-5; 7 nucleotides align to TRBD2. Germline CDR1 and CDR2: KGHSH and LQKENI. J was trimmed by 5 bases and V by 3 bases; bases with no gene match: 0. The CDR3 length is 12 residues. The CDR3: CASSPGRETQYF. CDR3 in DNA: TGTGCCAGCTCACCCGGGAGGGAGACCCAGTACTTC.